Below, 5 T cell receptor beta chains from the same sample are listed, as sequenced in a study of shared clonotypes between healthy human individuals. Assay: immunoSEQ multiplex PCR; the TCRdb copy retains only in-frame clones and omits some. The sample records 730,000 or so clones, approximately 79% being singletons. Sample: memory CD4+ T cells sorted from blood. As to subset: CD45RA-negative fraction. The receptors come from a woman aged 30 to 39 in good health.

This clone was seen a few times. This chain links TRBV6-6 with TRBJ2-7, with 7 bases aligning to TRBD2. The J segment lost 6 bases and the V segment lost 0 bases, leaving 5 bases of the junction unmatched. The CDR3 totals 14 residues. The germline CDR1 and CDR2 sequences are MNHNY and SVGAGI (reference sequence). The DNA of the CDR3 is TGTGCCAGCAGTTACTCGAGCGGGACGACCGAGCAGTACTTC. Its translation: CASSYSSGTTEQYF.

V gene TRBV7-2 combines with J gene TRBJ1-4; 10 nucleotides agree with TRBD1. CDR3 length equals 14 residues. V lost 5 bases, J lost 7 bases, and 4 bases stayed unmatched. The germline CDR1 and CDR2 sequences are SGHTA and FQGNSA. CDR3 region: CASSNRDRGEKLFF. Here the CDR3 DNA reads TGTGCCAGCAGCAACCGGGACAGGGGTGAAAAACTGTTTTTT.

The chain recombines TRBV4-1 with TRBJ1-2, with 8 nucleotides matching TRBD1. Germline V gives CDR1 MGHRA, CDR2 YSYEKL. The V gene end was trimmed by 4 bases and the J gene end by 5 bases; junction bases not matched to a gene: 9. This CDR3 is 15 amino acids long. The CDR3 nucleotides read TGCGCCAGCAGCCTCGGGACAGGAGGGGAATATGGCTACACCTTC. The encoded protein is CASSLGTGGEYGYTF.

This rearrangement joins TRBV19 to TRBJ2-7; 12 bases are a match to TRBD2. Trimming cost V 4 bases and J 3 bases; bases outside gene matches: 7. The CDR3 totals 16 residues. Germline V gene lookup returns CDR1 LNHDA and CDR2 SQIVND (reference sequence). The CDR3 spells CASSKGGLAGLYEQYF. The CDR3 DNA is TGTGCCAGTAGTAAGGGAGGACTAGCGGGACTCTACGAGCAGTACTTC. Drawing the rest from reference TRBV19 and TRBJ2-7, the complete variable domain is DGGITQSPKYLFRKEGQNVTLSCEQNLNHDAMYWYRQDPGQGLRLIYYSQIVNDFQKGDIAEGYSVSREKKESFPLTVTSAQKNPTAFYLCASSKGGLAGLYEQYFGPGTRLTVT.

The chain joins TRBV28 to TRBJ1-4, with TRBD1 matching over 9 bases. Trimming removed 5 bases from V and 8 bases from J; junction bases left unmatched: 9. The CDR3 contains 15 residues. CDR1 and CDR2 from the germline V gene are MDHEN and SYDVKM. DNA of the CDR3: TGTGCCAGCAGTGCCCCCGGGACAGGGAAAGAAAAACTGTTTTTT. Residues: CASSAPGTGKEKLFF.